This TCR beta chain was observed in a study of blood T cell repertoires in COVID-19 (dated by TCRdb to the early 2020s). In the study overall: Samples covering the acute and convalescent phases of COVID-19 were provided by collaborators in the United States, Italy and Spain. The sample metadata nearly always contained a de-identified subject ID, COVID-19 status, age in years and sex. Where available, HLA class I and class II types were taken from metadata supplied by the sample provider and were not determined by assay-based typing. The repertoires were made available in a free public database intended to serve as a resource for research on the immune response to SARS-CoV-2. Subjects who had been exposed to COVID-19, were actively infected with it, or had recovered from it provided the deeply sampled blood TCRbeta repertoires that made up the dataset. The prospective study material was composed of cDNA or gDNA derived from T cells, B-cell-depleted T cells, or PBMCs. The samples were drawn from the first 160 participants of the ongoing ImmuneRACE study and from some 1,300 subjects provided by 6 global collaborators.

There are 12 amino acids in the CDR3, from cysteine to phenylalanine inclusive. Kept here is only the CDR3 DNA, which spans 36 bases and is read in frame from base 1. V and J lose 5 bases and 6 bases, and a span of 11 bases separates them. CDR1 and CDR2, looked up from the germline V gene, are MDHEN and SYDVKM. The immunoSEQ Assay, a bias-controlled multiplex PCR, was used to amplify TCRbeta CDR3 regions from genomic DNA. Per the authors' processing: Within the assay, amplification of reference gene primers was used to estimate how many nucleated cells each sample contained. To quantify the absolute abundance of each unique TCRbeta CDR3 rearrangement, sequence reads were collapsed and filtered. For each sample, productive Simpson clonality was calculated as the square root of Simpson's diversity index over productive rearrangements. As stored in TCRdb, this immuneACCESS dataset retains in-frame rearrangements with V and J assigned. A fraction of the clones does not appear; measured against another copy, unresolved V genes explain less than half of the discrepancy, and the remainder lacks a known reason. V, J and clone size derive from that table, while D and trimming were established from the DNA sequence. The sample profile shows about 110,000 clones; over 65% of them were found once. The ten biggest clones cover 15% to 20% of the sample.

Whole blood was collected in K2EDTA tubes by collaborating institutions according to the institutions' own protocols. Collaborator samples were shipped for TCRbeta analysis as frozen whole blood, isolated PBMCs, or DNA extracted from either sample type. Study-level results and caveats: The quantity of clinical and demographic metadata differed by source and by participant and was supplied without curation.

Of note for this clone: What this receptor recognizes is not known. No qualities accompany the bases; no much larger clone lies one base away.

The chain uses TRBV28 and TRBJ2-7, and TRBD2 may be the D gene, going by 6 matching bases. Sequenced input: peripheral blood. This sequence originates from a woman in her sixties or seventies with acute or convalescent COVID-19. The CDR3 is CASSLLGGEQYF. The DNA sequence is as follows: TGTGCCAGCAGTCTCCTGGGGGGCGAGCAGTACTTC. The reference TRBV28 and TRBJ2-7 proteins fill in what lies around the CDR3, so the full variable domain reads DVKVTQSSRYLVKRTGEKVFLECVQDMDHENMFWYRQDPGLGLRLIYFSYDVKMKEKGDIPEGYSVSREKKERFSLILESASTNQTSMYLCASSLLGGEQYFGPGTRLTVT.